Following are 28 T cell receptor beta chains from one sample sequenced in a study of a mutant IDH1 vaccine in newly diagnosed glioma. Stated time point: week 47, end of study. One vaccine dose held 300 ug of mutant IDH1 20-mer peptide and came with topical imiquimod. No antigen is known for these receptors. Produced via immunoSEQ multiplex PCR; TCRdb's table is partial and in-frame only. The sample has tens of thousands of clones; approximately 83% are singletons. The source material was PBMCs, sampled from a glioma patient whose treatment included an IDH1 peptide vaccine. These receptors originate from a man aged 30 to 45 with glioma.

The V call is TRBV13, the J call TRBJ1-3; the D is unclear. V lost 5 bases to trimming and J lost 7 bases, with 9 bases between them. The CDR3 consists of 12 residues. The V gene's germline CDR1 is PRHDT and CDR2 FYEKMQ (reference sequence). The CDR3 sequence is CASSPRRNTIYF. CDR3 DNA: TGTGCCAGCAGCCCACGGCGCAACACCATATATTTT.

This chain joins TRBV4-1 and TRBJ1-2; D gene uncertain. The germline gives CDR1 MGHRA, CDR2 YSYEKL. V was trimmed by 4 bases and J by 5 bases, leaving 14 bases between them. The CDR3 has 14 residues. The CDR3 bases are TGCGCCAGCAGCCTCGATGGCCGGTGGTATGGCTACACCTTC. Translating gives CASSLDGRWYGYTF.

The V call is TRBV18, the J call TRBJ2-1; 7 nucleotides align to TRBD1. Per the germline V gene, CDR1 is KGHSH and CDR2 is LQKENI. This CDR3 contains 13 residues. V lost 3 bases, J lost 9 bases, and 5 bases stayed unmatched. CDR3 sequence reads: CASSPQQGSEQFF. The CDR3 bases are TGTGCCAGCTCACCGCAACAGGGGAGTGAGCAGTTCTTC.

The rearrangement links TRBV18 to TRBJ2-6, with D possibly matching TRBD1 (6 bases). The CDR3 length is 18 residues. From germline, CDR1 is KGHSH and CDR2 LQKENI. Trimming removed 2 bases from V and 0 bases from J, with 14 bases in between. The CDR3, as DNA: TGTGCCAGCTCACCAGAGGCAGGGGTTTTCTCTGGGGCCAACGTCCTGACTTTC. Its protein product is CASSPEAGVFSGANVLTF.

V usage is TRBV5-1 and J usage is TRBJ1-4; D might be TRBD1 (5 bases). The V end was cut by 0 bases, the J end by 1 base, with 10 bases between. The CDR3 covers 16 residues. Per germline, CDR1 SGHRS and CDR2 YFSETQ. The CDR3 loop is CASSLGPQGTNEKLFF. DNA for the CDR3: TGCGCCAGCAGCTTGGGGCCCCAGGGAACTAATGAAAAACTGTTTTTT.

The V call is TRBV11-2, the J call TRBJ2-5; TRBD1 matches 8 bases. The CDR3 runs 14 residues. With V trimmed by 1 base and J by 2 bases, 0 bases remained unmatched. Germline loops: CDR1 SGHAT, CDR2 FQNNGV. The CDR3 DNA is TGTGCCAGCAGCTTAGGGACAGGGCAAGAGACCCAGTACTTC. This gives the protein CASSLGTGQETQYF.

V usage is TRBV18 and J usage is TRBJ1-1, with a weak D call TRBD1 (5 bases). The CDR3 runs 12 residues. Deletions cut 3 bases from V and 8 bases from J, with 10 bases between. The germline V gene has CDR1 KGHSH and CDR2 LQKENI. DNA of the CDR3: TGTGCCAGCTCACCGTTCGGGGGAGAAGCTTTCTTT. Translating it yields CASSPFGGEAFF.

The chain joins TRBV2 to TRBJ2-2; D perhaps matches TRBD1 (5 bases). The V end lost 6 bases, the J end lost 2 bases, and 10 bases lay between the germline ends. Looked up from germline, CDR1 is SNHLY and CDR2 is FYNNEI. The CDR3 covers 14 residues. CDR3 coding DNA: TGTGCCAGCAGCGACGACAGAAACACCGGGGAGCTGTTTTTT. This sequence encodes CASSDDRNTGELFF.

The CDR3 region is CATSRVWSIGDDEQYF. CDR3 nucleotides: TGTGCCACCAGCAGAGTTTGGTCCATTGGAGATGACGAGCAGTACTTC. J is TRBJ2-7 and V is TRBV15; D call uncertain. V was shortened by 1 base and J by 5 bases, with 18 bases between the two germline ends. The germline V gene encodes CDR1 LNHNV and CDR2 YYDKDF (reference sequence). The CDR3 runs to 16 residues.

V and J are TRBV30 and TRBJ1-6; maybe TRBD1 (5 bases). CDR3 length equals 15 residues. Germline-derived CDR1 and CDR2 are GTSNPN and SVGIG (reference sequence). The V end was cut by 0 bases, the J end by 8 bases, with 14 bases between. CDR3 sequence (DNA): TGTGCCTGGAGTGTACGAGGGGCTGGGGATTCACCCCTCCACTTT. Protein sequence: CAWSVRGAGDSPLHF.

The chain links TRBV25-1 to TRBJ2-4; the D is unclear. There are 16 residues in the CDR3. CDR1 and CDR2 from the germline V gene are MGHDK and SYGVNS. The V and J ends lost 2 bases and 5 bases respectively, with 16 bases between them. CDR3 region: CASSEGSVGWQNIQYF. The CDR3 DNA reads as TGTGCCAGCAGTGAAGGATCGGTGGGGTGGCAAAACATTCAGTACTTC.

The chain uses TRBV7-3 and TRBJ1-1; perhaps TRBD1 as D (6 bases). The CDR3 consists of 15 residues. Germline CDR1 and CDR2: SGHTA and FQGTGA. Deletions cut 4 bases from V and 6 bases from J, with 18 bases between. DNA for the CDR3: TGTGCCAGCAGCTCCAGCCAGGGGCGGTGGGCTGAAGCTTTCTTT. The encoded protein is CASSSSQGRWAEAFF.

By share, this clone counts as medium-sized. J is TRBJ2-7 and V is TRBV2; 12 bases match TRBD1. This CDR3 contains 16 residues. With 7 bases clipped from V and 4 bases from J, the junction kept 11 bases outside the gene matches. CDR1 is SNHLY, CDR2 FYNNEI, per germline. CDR3 coding DNA: TGTGCCAGCATGGGGGTCCGGGACAGGGGGCTGTACGAGCAGTACTTC. It specifies CASMGVRDRGLYEQYF.

This chain joins TRBV7-6 and TRBJ2-1, with 8 bases fitting TRBD1. The CDR3 consists of 16 residues. V gave up 5 bases and J gave up 6 bases; unmatched junction bases: 12. The germline V gene encodes CDR1 SGHVS and CDR2 FNYEAQ. As DNA, the CDR3 is TGTGCCAGCAGCCAAACAGGGGGACCGCTCTTCAATGAGCAGTTCTTC. It specifies CASSQTGGPLFNEQFF.

This sequence joins TRBV10-3 and TRBJ2-1; D is unresolved. The germline V and J ends were trimmed by 6 bases and 8 bases, with 17 bases remaining between them. Germline V gene data show CDR1 as ENHRY and CDR2 as SYGVKD. The CDR3 runs to 14 residues. The CDR3, as DNA: TGTGCCATCAGATGGAGACCTCAAGGCGATGAGCAGTTCTTC. It yields the protein CAIRWRPQGDEQFF.

V is TRBV30 and J is TRBJ1-5; tentatively, D is TRBD1 (6 bases). Trimming removed 0 bases from V and 9 bases from J, with 24 bases in between. CDR1 GTSNPN and CDR2 SVGIG come from the germline V gene (reference sequence). The CDR3 totals 17 residues. The CDR3 DNA is TGTGCCTGGAGTGTCCCCCAGGGGCGGGTTAAGGAGCTGCCCCAGCATTTT. Translation gives CAWSVPQGRVKELPQHF.

The chain recombines TRBV7-2 with TRBJ1-4; D gene unclear. Germline V gene sequence: CDR1 SGHTA, CDR2 FQGNSA. Trimming removed 4 bases at V and 10 bases at J, with 19 bases between. This CDR3 has 15 residues. The CDR3 region is CASSSYRASSGKLFF. In nucleotides, the CDR3 is TGTGCCAGCAGCTCCTACCGGGCCTCCTCGGGAAAACTGTTTTTT.

Only a few counts were recorded for this clone. This chain connects TRBV5-1 to TRBJ2-3; no firm D call. Trimming took off 0 bases at V and 4 bases at J, with 9 bases between the two ends. The CDR3 sequence is 14 residues long. CDR1 and CDR2 from the germline V gene are SGHRS and YFSETQ. CDR3 DNA: TGCGCCAGCAGCTTGGCCCGTCCCCCAGATACGCAGTATTTT. Protein: CASSLARPPDTQYF.

This chain connects TRBV2 to TRBJ2-5; either TRBD1 or TRBD2 may supply D (5 bases each). Trimming took off 1 base at V and 0 bases at J, with 9 bases between the two ends. The CDR3 spans 15 residues. The germline V gene has CDR1 SNHLY and CDR2 FYNNEI. This chain's CDR3 is CASSEEGTNQETQYF. The CDR3 coding sequence is TGTGCCAGCAGTGAAGAGGGGACGAACCAAGAGACCCAGTACTTC.

This rearrangement joins TRBV5-6 to TRBJ1-5, with a weak D call TRBD1 (6 bases). This CDR3 is 15 amino acids long. Trimming pared 0 bases from V and 6 bases from J, leaving 13 bases between. Germline-derived CDR1 and CDR2 are SGHDT and YYEEEE. The CDR3 coding sequence is TGTGCCAGCAGCTTGGCGGGGGCTCGGGGTCAGCCCCAGCATTTT. Translated, it gives CASSLAGARGQPQHF. Looking up the rest from reference TRBV5-6 and TRBJ1-5 gives the full variable domain: DAGVTQSPTHLIKTRGQQVTLRCSPKSGHDTVSWYQQALGQGPQFIFQYYEEEERQRGNFPDRFSGHQFPNYSSELNVNALLLGDSALYLCASSLAGARGQPQHFGDGTRLSIL.

For the CDR3, the DNA is TGCGCCAGCAGCCAAAGTTCCGGGACCCCGGGCGATGAGCAGTTCTTC. Its protein product is CASSQSSGTPGDEQFF. This chain joins TRBV4-3 and TRBJ2-1; the D gene could be TRBD1 or TRBD2 (5 bases each). V lost 2 bases and J lost 8, with 19 bases in between. Germline lookup yields CDR1 LGHNA and CDR2 YSLEER. CDR3 length: 16 residues.

The chain couples TRBV27 to TRBJ1-5; 7 nucleotides align to TRBD1. The CDR3 sequence is 17 residues long. CDR1 is MNHEY, CDR2 SMNVEV, per germline (reference sequence). V dropped 5 bases and J dropped 1; count of bases not matched to a gene: 11. The CDR3 nucleotides are TGTGCCAGCAGTCCCCGACAGGGCGGTTTGAGCAATCAGCCCCAGCATTTT. Its translation is CASSPRQGGLSNQPQHF.

The rearrangement links TRBV28 to TRBJ1-5; D call uncertain. This CDR3 spans 14 amino acids. V lost 2 bases and J 5 bases, leaving 10 bases between the germline ends. Germline-derived CDR1 and CDR2 are MDHEN and SYDVKM. Here the CDR3 reads CASSLVSGYQPQHF. The CDR3 DNA sequence: TGTGCCAGCAGTTTAGTATCCGGGTATCAGCCCCAGCATTTT.

The chain combines TRBV2 with TRBJ1-5; D is ambiguous. The CDR3 covers 13 residues. Trimming shortened V by 4 bases and J by 6 bases, and 10 bases separated the two germline ends. Germline assignment: CDR1 SNHLY and CDR2 FYNNEI. In nucleotides, the CDR3 is TGTGCCAGCAGTGTAAGCGTGGCTCAGCCCCAGCATTTT. It translates to CASSVSVAQPQHF. Using reference TRBV2 and TRBJ1-5 for the parts outside the CDR3, the full variable domain is EPEVTQTPSHQVTQMGQEVILRCVPISNHLYFYWYRQILGQKVEFLVSFYNNEISEKSEIFDDQFSVERPDGSNFTLKIRSTKLEDSAMYFCASSVSVAQPQHFGDGTRLSIL.

This clone has a handful of counts. The gene calls are TRBV9 and TRBJ1-1; D is unclear. Deletions cut 0 bases from V and 3 bases from J, with 9 bases between. The CDR3 loop spans 14 amino acids. CDR1 is SGDLS, CDR2 YYNGEE, per germline. The DNA for the CDR3 is TGTGCCAGCAGCGTAGGCGGGCAGTACACTGAAGCTTTCTTT. Encoded protein: CASSVGGQYTEAFF.

This sequence joins TRBV29-1 and TRBJ1-2; D unresolved. Germline V gene sequence: CDR1 SQVTM, CDR2 ANQGSEA. V shed 0 bases and J shed 4 bases, with 6 bases lying between them. CDR3 length: 12 amino acids. The CDR3 loop reads CSVEDVAYGYTF. The CDR3 DNA reads TGCAGCGTTGAAGATGTAGCCTATGGCTACACCTTC.

J is TRBJ2-7 and V is TRBV4-1, with D maybe TRBD2 (6 bases). Germline V lookup: CDR1 MGHRA, CDR2 YSYEKL. V shed 5 bases and J shed 0 bases, with 11 bases lying between them. The CDR3 has 14 amino acids. The chain's CDR3 is CASSSRERSYEQYF. CDR3 nucleotides: TGCGCCAGCAGCTCCCGGGAGCGCTCCTACGAGCAGTACTTC.

V and J are TRBV10-3 and TRBJ2-6; 12 bases are a match to TRBD1. The CDR3 has 16 amino acids. CDR1 ENHRY and CDR2 SYGVKD come from the germline V gene. V dropped 8 bases and J dropped 2; count of bases not matched to a gene: 4. The CDR3 bases are TGTGCCATCCGGGACAGGGGGCGGACTGGGGCCAACGTCCTGACTTTC. This codes for CAIRDRGRTGANVLTF.